This TCR beta chain emerged from a study of blood T cell repertoires in COVID-19. On the study more broadly: Samples came from the United States, Italy and Spain, spanning acute and convalescent COVID-19. Nucleic acid was either cDNA or gDNA, and it came from T cells, B-cell-depleted T cells, or PBMCs.

V gave up 4 bases and J gave up 5 bases, with 15 bases separating them. Germline CDR1 LGHNA, CDR2 YNFKEQ. The CDR3 runs 16 residues. The sample holds one count of this clone. Under the authors' procedure: Nucleated cell number was recorded as an estimate derived from reference gene primer amplification. TCRdb's table, derived via immunoSEQ multiplex PCR, lists solely in-frame clones and lacks some. That table is the source of V, J and clone size, and D and trimming were worked out from the DNA. The sample has approximately 100,000 clones, roughly four fifths seen once. The clonotype originates from a woman aged 60-70 years with acute or convalescent COVID-19. Sequencing was carried out using peripheral blood. The V and J genes are TRBV4-2 and TRBJ1-6, with D possibly TRBD1 on 5 matching bases. The CDR3: CASSLIGRGNNSPLHF. Here the CDR3 DNA reads TGTGCCAGCAGCCTCATAGGGCGGGGGAATAATTCACCCCTCCACTTT.